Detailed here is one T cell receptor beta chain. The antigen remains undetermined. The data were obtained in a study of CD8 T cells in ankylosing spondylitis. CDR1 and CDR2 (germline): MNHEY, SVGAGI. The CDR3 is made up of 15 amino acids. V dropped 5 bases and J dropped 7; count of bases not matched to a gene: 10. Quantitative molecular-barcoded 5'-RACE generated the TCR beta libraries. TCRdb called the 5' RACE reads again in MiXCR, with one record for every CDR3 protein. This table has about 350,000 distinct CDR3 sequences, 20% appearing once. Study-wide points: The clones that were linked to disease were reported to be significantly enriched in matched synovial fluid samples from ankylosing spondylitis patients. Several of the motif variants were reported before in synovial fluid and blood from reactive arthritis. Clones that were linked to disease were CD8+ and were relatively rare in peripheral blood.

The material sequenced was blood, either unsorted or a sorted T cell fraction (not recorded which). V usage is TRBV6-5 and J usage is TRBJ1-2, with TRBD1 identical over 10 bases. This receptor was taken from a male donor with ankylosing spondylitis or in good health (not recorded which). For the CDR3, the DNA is TGTGCCAGCAGTACTGGGACAGGGGCCTTAGGTGGCTACACCTTC. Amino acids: CASSTGTGALGGYTF.